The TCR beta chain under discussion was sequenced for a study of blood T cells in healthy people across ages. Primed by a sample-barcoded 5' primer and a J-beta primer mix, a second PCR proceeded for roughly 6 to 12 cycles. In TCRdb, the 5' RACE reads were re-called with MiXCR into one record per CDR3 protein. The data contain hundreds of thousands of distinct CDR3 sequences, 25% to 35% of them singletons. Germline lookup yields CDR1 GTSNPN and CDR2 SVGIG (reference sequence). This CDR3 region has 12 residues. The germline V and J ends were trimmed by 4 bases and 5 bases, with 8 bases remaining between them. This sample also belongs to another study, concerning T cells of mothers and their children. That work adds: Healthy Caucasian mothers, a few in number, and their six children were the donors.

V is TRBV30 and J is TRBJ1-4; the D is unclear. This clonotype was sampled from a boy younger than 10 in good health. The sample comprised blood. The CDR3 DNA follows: TGTGCCTGGACTGACGGGAATGAAAAACTGTTTTTT. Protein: CAWTDGNEKLFF.